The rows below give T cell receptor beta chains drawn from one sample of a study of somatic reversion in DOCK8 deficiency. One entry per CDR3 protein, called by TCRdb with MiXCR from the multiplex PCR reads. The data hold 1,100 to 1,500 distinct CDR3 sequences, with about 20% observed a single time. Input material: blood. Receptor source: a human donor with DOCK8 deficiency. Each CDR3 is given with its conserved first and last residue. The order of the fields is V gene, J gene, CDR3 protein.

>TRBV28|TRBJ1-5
CASSLFGRNQPQHF
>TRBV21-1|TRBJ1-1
CASKAGTVNTEAFF
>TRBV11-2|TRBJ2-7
CASSSGIYSYEQYF
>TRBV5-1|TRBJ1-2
CASSYGREGYSTF
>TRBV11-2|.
CASSLSLGQAEAFF
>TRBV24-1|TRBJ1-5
CATSDQRTGGGQPQHF
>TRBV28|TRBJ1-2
CASSADQGNYGYTF
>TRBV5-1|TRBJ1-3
CASSLAHERNTIYF
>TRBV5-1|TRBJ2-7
CASSTTGFEQYF
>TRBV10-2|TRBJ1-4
CASSEGETANEKLFF
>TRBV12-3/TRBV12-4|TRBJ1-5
CASSPGRYNQPQHF
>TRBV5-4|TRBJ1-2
CASSLETDYGYTF
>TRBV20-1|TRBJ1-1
CSAAFVGVMNTEAFF
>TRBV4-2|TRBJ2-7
CASSHGQGFYEQYF
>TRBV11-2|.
CASSSGAVNSPLHF
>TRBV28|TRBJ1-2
CASRRGGAGYGYTF
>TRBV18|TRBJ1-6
CASSWTDNSPLHF